These 10 T cell receptor beta chains originate from one sample sequenced in a study of human T cells and chemical hapten exposure. Using its own MiXCR run on the RACE reads, TCRdb lists one record per CDR3 protein. The sample lists about 130,000 distinct CDR3 sequences, approximately 8.3% occurring once. Indicated time point: healthy volunteer bleed at 2 weeks. Sequencing started from total RNA isolated from unfractionated whole blood. The sample consisted of whole blood. The receptors derive from a male donor in good health. Some clones in this sample may be carry-over from other donors' samples.

This clonotype was picked up many times. The chain links TRBV7-2 to TRBJ2-7, with 10 bases that match TRBD2. Germline V CDR1 and CDR2: SGHTA, FQGNSA. The V segment lost 5 bases and the J segment 5 bases; nucleotides outside the gene matches: 6. The CDR3 contains 14 residues. CDR3 sequence: CASSISGRIDEQYF. Here the CDR3 DNA reads TGTGCCAGCAGCATTAGCGGGAGGATCGACGAGCAGTACTTC.

Details on this clonotype: This may stem from a read error, because a much larger clone lies one nucleotide away. The chain links TRBV27 to TRBJ2-4, with D possibly called TRBD1 or TRBD2 (6 bases each). V was pared by 7 bases and J by 8 bases, with 27 bases between. From germline, CDR1 is MNHEY and CDR2 SMNVEV (reference sequence). This CDR3 comprises 17 residues. The CDR3 sequence is CASTKQGGISSMDIQYF. The CDR3 region has the DNA TGTGCCAGCACGAAACAAGGGGGGATTTCTTCTATGGACATTCAGTACTTC.

This clonotype was recorded at least ten times. This sequence joins TRBV7-9 and TRBJ2-7, with a possible D match to TRBD2 (6 bases). The V end was cut by 1 base, the J end by 4 bases, with 8 bases between. The V gene's germline CDR1 is SEHNR and CDR2 FQNEAQ (reference sequence). The CDR3 runs to 13 residues. CDR3 DNA: TGTGCCAGCAGCTTAGGCGGGGTTTACGAGCAGTACTTC. Protein sequence: CASSLGGVYEQYF. Looking up the rest from reference TRBV7-9 and TRBJ2-7 gives the full variable domain: DTGVSQNPRHKITKRGQNVTFRCDPISEHNRLYWYRQTLGQGPEFLTYFQNEAQLEKSRLLSDRFSAERPKGSFSTLEIQRTEQGDSAMYLCASSLGGVYEQYFGPGTRLTVT.

In its sample, this clonotype was seen a few times. The CDR3 DNA reads TGCGCCAGCAGCGGTGTCCCGGGAACGAACACCGGGGAGCTGTTTTTT. Protein: CASSGVPGTNTGELFF. The chain couples TRBV5-1 to TRBJ2-2, with D perhaps TRBD2 (5 bases). V was clipped by 4 bases and J by 0 bases, with 13 bases between them. There are 16 residues in the CDR3. Germline CDR1 and CDR2: SGHRS and YFSETQ.

In this sample, this clonotype turned up many times. The V gene is TRBV7-9, the J gene TRBJ1-4; a possible D gene is TRBD1 (6 bases). Germline V gene lookup returns CDR1 SEHNR and CDR2 FQNEAQ (reference sequence). The V and J ends lost 4 bases and 6 bases respectively, with 15 bases between them. The CDR3 has 15 residues. CDR3 in amino acids: CASSSSTGRDEKLFF. DNA for the CDR3: TGTGCCAGCAGCTCCAGCACAGGGAGAGATGAAAAACTGTTTTTT.

This clonotype was recorded a few times. The chain uses TRBV10-3 and TRBJ2-3; 11 bases are a match to TRBD2. Germline-derived CDR1 and CDR2 are ENHRY and SYGVKD. The V and J ends lost 6 bases and 2 bases, in that order; junction bases with no gene match: 4. The CDR3 is made up of 15 amino acids. CDR3 protein: CAIRLAGAITDTQYF. The DNA for the CDR3 is TGTGCCATCAGACTAGCGGGGGCCATCACAGATACGCAGTATTTT.

This clonotype has a handful of counts. This rearrangement joins TRBV7-2 to TRBJ1-1; D remains ambiguous. Germline V gene data show CDR1 as SGHTA and CDR2 as FQGNSA. V lost 0 bases and J lost 3, with 8 bases in between. The CDR3 length is 14 residues. As DNA, the CDR3 is TGTGCCAGCAGCTTAGCAACGAGAGACACTGAAGCTTTCTTT. Residues: CASSLATRDTEAFF. The variable domain in full, with the rest retrieved from reference TRBV7-2 and TRBJ1-1, is GAGVSQSPSNKVTEKGKDVELRCDPISGHTALYWYRQSLGQGLEFLIYFQGNSAPDKSGLPSDRFSAERTGGSVSTLTIQRTQQEDSAVYLCASSLATRDTEAFFGQGTRLTVV.

The V gene is TRBV28, the J gene TRBJ2-6; D ambiguous. The CDR3 extends over 15 amino acids. Germline-derived CDR1 and CDR2 are MDHEN and SYDVKM. V was clipped by 3 bases and J by 0 bases, with 6 bases between them. The CDR3 spells CASSFLGSGANVLTF. As DNA, the CDR3 is TGTGCCAGCAGTTTTTTGGGCTCTGGGGCCAACGTCCTGACTTTC.

This clonotype has only a few counts. The V call is TRBV13, the J call TRBJ2-2; either TRBD1 or TRBD2 may supply D (5 bases each). Germline-derived CDR1 and CDR2 are PRHDT and FYEKMQ (reference sequence). V was clipped by 4 bases and J by 2 bases, with 14 bases between them. The CDR3 runs 16 residues. As DNA, the CDR3 is TGTGCCAGCAGCTCGCCGGGACCTAGAAACACCGGGGAGCTGTTTTTT. Amino acids: CASSSPGPRNTGELFF.

This clonotype has ten or more counts. DNA of the CDR3: TGCAGCGTTGTGACAGGAGGAGGCTCTGGGGCCAACGTCCTGACTTTC. Translating gives CSVVTGGGSGANVLTF. The rearrangement links TRBV29-1 to TRBJ2-6, with D possibly TRBD1 on 6 matching bases. The CDR3 is made up of 16 amino acids. The V and J ends lost 4 bases and 0 bases respectively, with 13 bases between them. Germline loops: CDR1 SQVTM, CDR2 ANQGSEA.